This TCR beta chain was sequenced in a study of cytomegalovirus exposure and HLA in healthy donors. The PCR made use of 60 Vbeta and 13 Jbeta primers. Assay: immunoSEQ multiplex PCR; the TCRdb copy retains only in-frame clones and omits some. This sample has roughly 100,000 clones, with 65% to 85% found just once. This clone was seen a few times. There are 13 residues in the CDR3. Trimming shortened V by 7 bases and J by 3 bases, and 12 bases separated the two germline ends. Germline lookup yields CDR1 ENHRY and CDR2 SYGVKD. The sequenced material came from PBMCs. This chain uses TRBV10-3 with TRBJ1-2; no clear D gene. This TCR was recovered from a man between 50 and 59 years old in good health and CMV-seronegative. DNA of the CDR3: TGTGCCATCAAAGGCAGACTCGACTATGGCTACACCTTC. Protein sequence: CAIKGRLDYGYTF.